This entry lists 9 T cell receptor beta chains sequenced from one sample in a study of blood T cell repertoires in COVID-19 (dated by TCRdb to 2019 to 2021). Library preparation employed the immunoSEQ multiplex PCR assay. Here the immuneACCESS table is served through TCRdb, limited to in-frame sequences with V and J called. Missing clones are a known gap in these copies; in checked studies unresolved V genes cover under half, and the rest lacks a known reason. The sample profile shows around 200,000 clones; approximately 87% of them were found once. Jointly, the top ten make up around 2.2% of the sample. Sequenced input: peripheral blood. The receptors here all came from a woman aged 50 to 60 with acute or convalescent COVID-19.

The chain has TRBV27 and TRBJ1-5, with 8 bases fitting TRBD1. Germline V CDR1 and CDR2: MNHEY, SMNVEV (reference sequence). The CDR3 runs 14 residues. The J segment lost 2 bases and the V segment lost 3 bases, leaving 0 bases of the junction unmatched. The CDR3 spells CASSLDRGNQPQHF. The CDR3 DNA reads TGTGCCAGCAGTTTGGACAGGGGCAATCAGCCCCAGCATTTT.

The chain has TRBV27 and TRBJ2-7; the D gene is possibly TRBD2 (6 bases). This CDR3 is 14 amino acids long. Looked up from germline, CDR1 is MNHEY and CDR2 is SMNVEV (reference sequence). Between the trimmed V and J ends, which lost 3 bases and 2 bases, there was a span of 11 bases. CDR3 region: CASSLGGTAYEQYF. CDR3 DNA sequence: TGTGCCAGCAGTTTGGGCGGGACCGCCTACGAGCAGTACTTC.

The J gene is TRBJ1-1, the V gene TRBV7-9; D is unclear. This CDR3 has 16 amino acids. Germline CDR1 reads SEHNR; CDR2 reads FQNEAQ (reference sequence). The germline V and J ends were trimmed by 5 bases and 5 bases, with 21 bases remaining between them. CDR3 bases: TGTGCCAGCAGCCGCAGCCGGGCAGCGGAGGTGACTGAAGCTTTCTTT. The encoded protein is CASSRSRAAEVTEAFF.

J is TRBJ2-7 and V is TRBV13; TRBD2 matches 10 bases. Germline CDR1 is PRHDT and CDR2 is FYEKMQ (reference sequence). Trimming removed 0 bases from V and 7 bases from J; junction bases left unmatched: 6. The CDR3 consists of 15 residues. Written as DNA, the CDR3 is TGTGCCAGCAGCTTAGGGTTAGCGGGAGGTTGGGAGCAGTACTTC. This codes for CASSLGLAGGWEQYF.

The chain uses TRBV16 and TRBJ1-5; D gene uncertain. Germline loops: CDR1 KGHSY, CDR2 FQNENV. The CDR3 totals 16 residues. With 0 bases removed from V and 1 base from J, the gap between germline ends came to 10 bases. The CDR3 region is CASSQSGYMSNQPQHF. DNA for the CDR3: TGTGCCAGCAGCCAATCGGGCTATATGAGCAATCAGCCCCAGCATTTT.

The rearrangement joins TRBV7-2 to TRBJ1-5; TRBD1 matches 7 bases. J lost 0 bases, V lost 2 bases, and 1 base had no gene match. This CDR3 spans 15 amino acids. The germline CDR1 and CDR2 sequences are SGHTA and FQGNSA. CDR3 protein: CASSLTGVSNQPQHF. The CDR3 DNA reads as TGTGCCAGCAGCTTAACAGGGGTTAGCAATCAGCCCCAGCATTTT.

For this clone: This is likely a read error, given that the CDR3 carries no conserved phenylalanine or tryptophan at its end. It is unclear where the CDR3 begins or ends on the DNA, so no DNA is shown, and the CDR3 is as TCRdb lists it. The CDR3 sequence: CASSSRQPSRVPN. V and J are TRBV21-1 and TRBJ1-2; the D call in the table, TRBD1, was not verified against the DNA. TRBV21-1 is a listed pseudogene. The CDR3 comprises 13 residues, both ends counted.

The CDR3 sequence: CASSSQSGQSSYEQYF. CDR3 coding DNA: TGTGCCAGCAGCTCCCAGTCGGGACAGAGCTCCTACGAGCAGTACTTC. The chain employs TRBV7-9 and TRBJ2-7; 7 bases fit TRBD1. The CDR3 is made up of 16 amino acids. CDR1 and CDR2 from the germline V gene are SEHNR and FQNEAQ (reference sequence). V dropped 4 bases and J dropped 0; count of bases not matched to a gene: 9.

The rearrangement links TRBV12-3 or TRBV12-4 to TRBJ1-4, with TRBD1 matching 7 bases. The ends lost 3 bases at V and 9 bases at J; junction bases unmatched: 4. This CDR3 spans 13 amino acids. In DNA, the CDR3 is TGTGCCAGCAGTTTGCAGGGGGACCAAAAACTGTTTTTT. Its translation is CASSLQGDQKLFF.